This T cell receptor (beta chain) was sequenced during a study of identical twins. There are 14 residues in the CDR3. CDR1 and CDR2 (germline): SGHRS, YFSETQ. Trimming cost V 4 bases and J 6 bases; bases outside gene matches: 7. TCRdb reprocessed the 5' RACE reads with MiXCR, giving one entry per CDR3 protein. This table has under 900,000 distinct CDR3 sequences, 15% to 20% appearing once. The same sample was also studied in work on T cells expressing NK-cell markers.

The V and J genes are TRBV5-1 and TRBJ2-4; TRBD1 aligns across 7 bases. Specimen: PBMCs. The origin of this receptor is a woman aged 18 to 35 in good health. The CDR3 here is CASSPGQRGNIQYF. The CDR3 DNA follows: TGCGCCAGCAGCCCGGGACAGAGGGGAAACATTCAGTACTTC.